This T cell receptor (beta chain) appears in the sequencing data of a study of blood T cell repertoires in COVID-19. About the research overall: Sample material is recorded as cDNA or gDNA derived from T cells, B-cell-depleted T cells, or PBMCs.

The repertoire was sequenced with immunoSEQ multiplex PCR; TCRdb's copy has only in-frame clones and lacks some. The sample carries approximately 150,000 clones, around 82% recorded once. This CDR3 has 18 amino acids. Unmatched junction bases numbered 12, after V lost 5 bases and J lost 0 bases. The V gene's germline CDR1 is SGHAT and CDR2 FQNNGV. The chain uses TRBV11-2 and TRBJ1-4; 7 bases are a match to TRBD1. This receptor was obtained from a human donor with acute or convalescent COVID-19. The donor label of this sample is uncertain. The sample was peripheral blood. CDR3 in DNA: TGTGCCAGCAGCCGGCGGACAGGTTCGACTGCAACTAATGAAAAACTGTTTTTT. Protein product: CASSRRTGSTATNEKLFF. Full variable domain (missing parts from reference TRBV11-2 and TRBJ1-4): EAGVAQSPRYKIIEKRQSVAFWCNPISGHATLYWYQQILGQGPKLLIQFQNNGVVDDSQLPKDRFSAERLKGVDSTLKIQPAKLEDSAVYLCASSRRTGSTATNEKLFFGSGTQLSVL.